This T cell receptor (beta chain) was documented in a study of blood T cell repertoires in COVID-19 (dated by TCRdb to 2018 to 2021). Regarding the complete study: Samples covering the acute and convalescent phases of COVID-19 were provided by collaborators in the United States, Italy and Spain. The prospective study material was composed of cDNA or gDNA derived from T cells, B-cell-depleted T cells, or PBMCs. Deeply sampled blood TCRbeta repertoires from subjects exposed to, actively infected with, or recovered from COVID-19 were included in the dataset. The repertoires were released in a freely available public database intended as a resource for research on the immune response to SARS-CoV-2. The samples were drawn from the first 160 participants of the ongoing ImmuneRACE study and from more than 1,000 subjects provided by 6 global collaborators. The sample metadata nearly always contained a de-identified subject ID, COVID-19 status, age in years and sex. Where HLA class I and class II types were available, the types were taken from metadata supplied by the sample provider, not from assay-based typing.

Points the paper makes about the study in general: Clinical and demographic metadata were provided uncurated, with the amount varying by source and participant.

Participants in the prospective study were aged roughly 18 to 95 years, lived in more than 20 United States geographic areas, and enrolled through a virtual design. Cohort assignment in the prospective study relied on participant-reported clinical history from a screening survey and a study questionnaire. In the prospective study, whole blood, serum and a nasopharyngeal or oropharyngeal swab were collected from each participant by mobile phlebotomists. Over a roughly 2-month period, participants in the prospective study had the option of providing additional blood draws and questionnaires. Before DNA extraction, blood samples from the prospective study were shipped at room temperature or frozen. The CDR3, from cysteine to phenylalanine, totals 16 residues. This entry keeps only the CDR3 DNA: 48 bases, framed from base 1. Reading the germline V gene gives CDR1 SGHDT and CDR2 YYEEEE. Compared with germline, V lacks 1 base and J lacks 6 bases; bases without a gene match: 9.

Worth noting for this clone: Its antigen has not been determined. No much larger clonotype is one base removed from it; base qualities were not supplied.

TCRbeta CDR3 regions were amplified from genomic DNA using the immunoSEQ Assay, a bias-controlled multiplex PCR. Per the authors' processing: The number of nucleated cells in each sample was estimated from the amplification of reference gene primers within the assay. To quantify the absolute abundance of each unique TCRbeta CDR3 rearrangement, sequence reads were collapsed and filtered. For each sample, productive Simpson clonality was calculated as the square root of Simpson's diversity index across productive rearrangements. TCRdb took over this immuneACCESS table, retaining in-frame rearrangements with V and J assigned. Such tables are incomplete; in checked studies, under half of the missing clones stem from an unresolved V gene, and the remainder is unexplained. V and J calls plus clone size are reproduced from that table; the DNA served to infer D and trimming. In this sample the table shows 250,000 to 350,000 clones, roughly 90% of which occur a single time. The biggest ten clones account for around 4.5% of the sample.

This chain is built from TRBV5-6 and TRBJ1-5; a stretch of 8 junction bases matches TRBD1. This receptor was taken from a woman aged 18-29 years with acute COVID-19. The sample taken for sequencing was PBMCs or T cells enriched from blood (not recorded which). The CDR3 protein: CASSLRQGAGVQPQHF. Read as DNA, the sequence is TGTGCCAGCAGCTTGAGGCAGGGGGCCGGGGTTCAGCCCCAGCATTTT.